Described below is a single T cell receptor (beta chain) sequence and its context. What it recognizes is unknown. The record originates from a study of cytomegalovirus exposure and HLA in healthy donors. PCR amplification relied on 60 Vbeta primers (plus 13 Jbeta primers). Clones were sequenced by immunoSEQ multiplex PCR, and TCRdb holds only the in-frame ones, with some missing. The data contain some 120,000 clones, about 68% of them singletons. Study-wide findings and caveats: By a later analysis, the bulk of CMV-associated TCR beta chains appeared HLA-restricted. Several of the most significant clusters were apparently associated with common viral pathogens in a later analysis.

The receptor comes from a man between 40 and 49 years old in good health and CMV-seropositive. Sample: PBMCs.

The CDR3 sequence is CASRLAGSHEQYF. In DNA form, the CDR3 reads TGTGCCAGCAGACTAGCGGGATCCCACGAGCAGTACTTC. The V and J genes are TRBV6-5 and TRBJ2-7; 10 nucleotides match TRBD2. The germline V gene encodes CDR1 MNHEY and CDR2 SVGAGI. J lost 5 bases, V lost 6 bases, and 4 bases had no gene match. This CDR3 region has 13 residues.